What follows describes a single T cell receptor (beta chain). Its antigen is unknown. These data belong to a study of CXCR3-negative and CXCR3-positive naive CD8 T cells. Study outcomes and limitations: CXCR3-positive naive cells carried more hydrophobic TRB CDR3s than CXCR3-negative ones.

The CDR3 consists of 17 residues. In germline, CDR1 is SGHDN, CDR2 FVKESK. Libraries were UMI-labeled 5' RACE TRB cDNA. TCRdb re-called the 5' RACE reads and catalogs CDR3 proteins one per entry, DNA excluded. The data include about 53,000 distinct CDR3 sequences; the top ten clones carry over 0.45%. Sample: naive CXCR3+ CD8+ T cells from blood. Subset denoted: CD45RO-CCR7+CD27+CD95- naive CD8+ T cells expressing CXCR3 (TNR3+). The V gene is TRBV14, the J gene TRBJ2-3; TCRdb's D gene call, TRBD2, goes unchecked for lack of DNA. The clonotype comes from a human donor in good health. Some clones in this sample may be carry-over from other donors' samples. This chain's CDR3 is CASSQDRTTVPTDTQYF.